Listed below are T cell receptor beta chains from one sample, sequenced in a study of Tregs in tolerant kidney transplant recipients. Data came from immunoSEQ multiplex PCR; TCRdb stores just in-frame clones and leaves some out. The data show 110,000 or so clones, roughly 93% seen once. The sample comprised CD4+ T cells from blood. The receptor source for this set is a human donor in good health. Each CDR3 is given with its conserved first and last residue. Each record gives: V gene, J gene, clone size, D gene, CDR3 protein, CDR3 DNA. D genes are given only for firm matches. Size is stated for part of the rows, as once, few or many counts, or as a class when the clone is expanded.

v_gene: TRBV18
j_gene: TRBJ2-3
abundance: -
d_gene: TRBD2
CDR3aa: CASSQSGSFTDTQYF
CDR3nt: TGTGCCAGCTCACAAAGCGGGAGTTTCACAGATACGCAGTATTTT

v_gene: TRBV4-1
j_gene: TRBJ1-1
abundance: -
d_gene: -
CDR3aa: CASSQDEAVPNTEAFF
CDR3nt: TGCGCCAGCAGCCAAGATGAGGCGGTTCCGAACACTGAAGCTTTCTTT

v_gene: TRBV10-1
j_gene: TRBJ2-2
abundance: -
d_gene: TRBD1
CDR3aa: CASSEFRQGGTGELFF
CDR3nt: TGCGCCAGCAGTGAGTTCCGACAGGGCGGCACCGGGGAGCTGTTTTTT

v_gene: TRBV7-8
j_gene: TRBJ2-3
abundance: -
d_gene: TRBD2
CDR3aa: CASRSLGASGATDTQYF
CDR3nt: TGTGCCAGCAGATCCCTGGGGGCTAGCGGGGCTACAGATACGCAGTATTTT

v_gene: TRBV11-2
j_gene: TRBJ1-4
abundance: -
d_gene: -
CDR3aa: CASSHRTGPEKLFF
CDR3nt: TGTGCCAGCAGCCACCGCACAGGGCCAGAAAAACTGTTTTTT

v_gene: TRBV11-2
j_gene: TRBJ2-7
abundance: -
d_gene: -
CDR3aa: CASSPGTYEQYF
CDR3nt: TGTGCCAGCAGCCCTGGGACCTACGAGCAGTACTTC

v_gene: TRBV11-3
j_gene: TRBJ1-6
abundance: -
d_gene: -
CDR3aa: CASSLLGSRGRPTVPSPLHF
CDR3nt: TGTGCCAGCAGCTTATTAGGATCAAGGGGCAGGCCAACCGTACCCTCACCCCTCCACTTT

v_gene: TRBV9
j_gene: TRBJ2-3
abundance: -
d_gene: TRBD2
CDR3aa: CASSVGTSGTTDTQYF
CDR3nt: TGTGCCAGCAGCGTAGGGACTAGCGGAACCACCGATACGCAGTATTTT

v_gene: TRBV5-1
j_gene: TRBJ1-4
abundance: -
d_gene: -
CDR3aa: CASSLGRSTNEKLFF
CDR3nt: TGCGCCAGCAGCTTGGGGAGATCAACTAATGAAAAACTGTTTTTT

v_gene: TRBV10-3
j_gene: TRBJ1-4
abundance: -
d_gene: TRBD1
CDR3aa: CAISESDRAGEKLFF
CDR3nt: TGTGCCATCAGTGAGTCAGACAGGGCGGGTGAAAAACTGTTTTTT

v_gene: TRBV2
j_gene: TRBJ2-3
abundance: -
d_gene: TRBD2
CDR3aa: CASSPHGLAGGGRTQYF
CDR3nt: TGTGCCAGCAGTCCACATGGACTAGCGGGGGGGGGTAGAACGCAGTATTTT

v_gene: TRBV5-5
j_gene: TRBJ2-3
abundance: -
d_gene: TRBD1
CDR3aa: CASSRTGDSTDTQYF
CDR3nt: TGTGCCAGCAGTCGGACAGGGGACAGCACAGATACGCAGTATTTT

v_gene: TRBV7-2
j_gene: TRBJ2-3
abundance: few
d_gene: -
CDR3aa: CASSVAGSTDTQYF
CDR3nt: TGTGCCAGCAGCGTCGCGGGTAGCACAGATACGCAGTATTTT

v_gene: TRBV20-1
j_gene: TRBJ1-1
abundance: -
d_gene: -
CDR3aa: CSAREVTEAFF
CDR3nt: TGCAGTGCCCGGGAGGTTACTGAAGCTTTCTTT